This TCR beta chain was captured by sequencing in a study of blood T cell repertoires in COVID-19. Study details: Spain, Italy and the United States supplied samples that represented acute and convalescent COVID-19. T cells, B-cell-depleted T cells, or PBMCs provided the cDNA or gDNA that served as material.

As originally analysed: How many nucleated cells were present was estimated from reference gene primer amplification. The assay was immunoSEQ multiplex PCR, and TCRdb's table has in-frame clones only and misses some. Clone size and V and J calls were adopted from that table, with D and trimming inferred from the DNA. The top ten clones hold less than 20% of a sample with roughly 150,000 clones, around 83% of them seen once. The CDR3 spans 14 residues. The V gene's germline CDR1 is MNHEY and CDR2 SVGAGI. V lost 6 bases and J lost 2, with 11 bases in between. The V call is TRBV6-5, the J call TRBJ1-5; no definite D call. The receptor was derived from a woman in her 70s who had recovered from COVID-19. Material: peripheral blood. The CDR3 DNA follows: TGTGCCAGCAGCCCCAGCGGGGGCAATCAGCCCCAGCATTTT. Its protein product is CASSPSGGNQPQHF.